This T cell receptor (beta chain) was sequenced in a study of T cells after yellow fever vaccination. Study-level background: SMART-Seq v4 Ultra Low Input served to prepare low-cell-number fractions.

This clonotype has a handful of counts. Germline V lookup: CDR1 PRHDT, CDR2 FYEKMQ (reference sequence). The V end lost 6 bases, the J end lost 6 bases, and 17 bases lay between the germline ends. This CDR3 has 15 residues. Via MiXCR, TCRdb re-called the 5' RACE reads, giving one row per CDR3 protein. Among around 67,000 distinct CDR3 sequences listed, approximately 6.5% were seen once. The receptor was derived from a man aged 18 to 35 who received the YFV17D yellow fever vaccine. The chain links TRBV13 to TRBJ2-2, with D possibly matching TRBD2 (5 bases). Sequenced material: CD8+ T cells sorted from PBMCs, taken 4 to 6 days after the first yellow fever vaccination. CDR3 in DNA: TGTGCCAGCAGTTGGACCCGCACAGCGGCCGGGGAGCTGTTTTTT. This codes for CASSWTRTAAGELFF.